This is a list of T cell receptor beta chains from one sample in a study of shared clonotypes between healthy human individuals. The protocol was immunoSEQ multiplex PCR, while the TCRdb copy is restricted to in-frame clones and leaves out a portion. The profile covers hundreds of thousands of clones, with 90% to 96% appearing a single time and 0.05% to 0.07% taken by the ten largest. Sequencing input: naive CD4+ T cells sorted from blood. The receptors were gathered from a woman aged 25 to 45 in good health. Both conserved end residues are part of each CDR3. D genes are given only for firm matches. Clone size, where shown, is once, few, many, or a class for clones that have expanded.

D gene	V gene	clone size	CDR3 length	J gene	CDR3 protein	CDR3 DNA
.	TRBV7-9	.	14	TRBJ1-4	CASSFPGVNEKLFF	TGTGCCAGCAGCTTTCCAGGGGTGAATGAAAAACTGTTTTTT
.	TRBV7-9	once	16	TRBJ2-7	CASSSPREITSYEQYF	TGTGCCAGCAGCTCCCCGCGTGAGATCACCTCCTACGAGCAGTACTTC
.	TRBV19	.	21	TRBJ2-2	CASSMLSFVGGMSRGSGELFF	TGTGCCAGTAGTATGCTGAGTTTCGTGGGCGGGATGAGCAGGGGTTCCGGGGAGCTGTTTTTT
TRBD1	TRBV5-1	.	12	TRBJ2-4	CASSQGAHIQYF	TGCGCCAGCAGCCAGGGGGCGCACATTCAGTACTTC
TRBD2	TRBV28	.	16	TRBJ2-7	CASSLWTSGSPGEQYF	TGTGCCAGCAGTTTATGGACTAGCGGGAGTCCCGGGGAGCAGTACTTC
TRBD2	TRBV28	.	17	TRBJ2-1	CASSLGLAYRVGDEQFF	TGTGCCAGCAGTTTAGGACTAGCGTACCGTGTGGGCGATGAGCAGTTCTTC
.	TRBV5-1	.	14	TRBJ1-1	CASSLALENTEAFF	TGCGCCAGCAGCTTGGCCTTAGAGAACACTGAAGCTTTCTTT
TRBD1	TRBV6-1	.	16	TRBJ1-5	CASSEVGQGAKQPQHF	TGTGCCAGCAGTGAAGTGGGACAGGGGGCTAAACAGCCCCAGCATTTT
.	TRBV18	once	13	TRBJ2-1	CASSPPQVNEQFF	TGTGCCAGCTCACCCCCCCAGGTTAATGAGCAGTTCTTC
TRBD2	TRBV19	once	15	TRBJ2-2	CASSTVAGGSGELFF	TGTGCCAGTAGTACCGTAGCGGGAGGGAGCGGGGAGCTGTTTTTT
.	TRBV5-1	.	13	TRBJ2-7	CASSPDFGGEQYF	TGCGCCAGCAGCCCGGATTTTGGGGGCGAGCAGTACTTC
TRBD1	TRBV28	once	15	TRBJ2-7	CAASHTGTGVFEQYF	TGTGCCGCATCTCACACCGGGACAGGGGTTTTCGAGCAGTACTTC
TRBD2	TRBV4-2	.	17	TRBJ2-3	CASSQDLNGRIPDTQYF	TGTGCCAGCAGCCAAGATCTGAACGGGAGGATCCCAGATACGCAGTATTTT
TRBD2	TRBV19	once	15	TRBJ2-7	CASSSPTSGQYEQYF	TGTGCCAGTAGTAGCCCGACTAGCGGGCAGTACGAGCAGTACTTC
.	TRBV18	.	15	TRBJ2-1	CASSPPNGIYNEQFF	TGTGCCAGCTCACCACCGAACGGTATCTACAATGAGCAGTTCTTC
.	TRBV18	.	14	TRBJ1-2	CASSPLTGNYGYTF	TGTGCCAGCTCACCATTGACAGGAAACTATGGCTACACCTTC
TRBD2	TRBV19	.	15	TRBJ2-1	CASSIGPAGTNEQFF	TGTGCCAGTAGTATAGGCCCAGCGGGAACAAATGAGCAGTTCTTC
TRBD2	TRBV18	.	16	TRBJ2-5	CASSPYGGAGQETQYF	TGTGCCAGCTCACCTTACGGGGGGGCAGGACAAGAGACCCAGTACTTC
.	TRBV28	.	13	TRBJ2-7	CASSLGPSYEQYF	TGTGCCAGCAGTTTGGGGCCCTCCTACGAGCAGTACTTC
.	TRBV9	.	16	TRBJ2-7	CANINRGTENSYEQYF	TGTGCCAACATAAACCGCGGGACGGAGAACTCCTACGAGCAGTACTTC
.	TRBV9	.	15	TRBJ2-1	CASSVVSRGSNEQFF	TGTGCCAGCAGCGTAGTAAGTCGAGGATCGAATGAGCAGTTCTTC
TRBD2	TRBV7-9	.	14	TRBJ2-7	CASSLTSGSYEQYF	TGTGCCAGCAGCTTAACTAGCGGCTCCTACGAGCAGTACTTC
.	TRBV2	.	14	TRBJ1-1	CASSVEMHNTEAFF	TGTGCCAGCAGTGTGGAGATGCACAACACTGAAGCTTTCTTT
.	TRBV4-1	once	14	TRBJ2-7	CASSQGYSPYEQYF	TGCGCCAGCAGCCAAGGATACAGTCCCTACGAGCAGTACTTC
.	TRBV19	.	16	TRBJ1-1	CASSIDLRGVNTEAFF	TGTGCCAGTAGTATAGATCTCAGGGGAGTTAACACTGAAGCTTTCTTT
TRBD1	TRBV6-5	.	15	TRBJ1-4	CASSSSGQRNEKLFF	TGTGCCAGCAGTTCATCGGGACAGCGGAATGAAAAACTGTTTTTT
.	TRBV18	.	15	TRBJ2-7	CASSRQVLRGNEQYF	TGTGCCAGCTCACGTCAGGTTCTCCGGGGGAACGAGCAGTACTTC
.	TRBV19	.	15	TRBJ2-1	CASSISGQIYNEQFF	TGTGCCAGTAGTATCTCTGGACAGATTTACAATGAGCAGTTCTTC
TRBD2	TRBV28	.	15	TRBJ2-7	CASSLAGEGARQQYF	TGTGCCAGCAGTCTAGCGGGAGAGGGGGCCCGGCAGCAGTACTTC
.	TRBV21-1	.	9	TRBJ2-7	CASNSGQNF	TGTGCCAGCAATTCGGGACAGAATTTC
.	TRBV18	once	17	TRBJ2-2	CASSPAFTGIDTGELFF	TGTGCCAGCTCACCTGCTTTTACGGGGATCGACACCGGGGAGCTGTTTTTT
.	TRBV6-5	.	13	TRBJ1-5	CASSYYRDQPQHF	TGTGCCAGCAGTTACTACAGGGATCAGCCCCAGCATTTT
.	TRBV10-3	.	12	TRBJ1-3	CATGESGNTIYF	TGTGCCACCGGGGAGTCTGGAAACACCATATATTTT
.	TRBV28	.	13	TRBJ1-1	CASTWGANTEAFF	TGTGCCAGCACCTGGGGAGCGAACACTGAAGCTTTCTTT
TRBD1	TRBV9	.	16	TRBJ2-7	CASSQDDRVPTYEQYF	TGTGCCAGCAGCCAAGATGACAGGGTCCCAACCTACGAGCAGTACTTC
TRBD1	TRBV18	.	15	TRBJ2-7	CASSPGQGDVYEQYF	TGTGCCAGCTCACCGGGACAGGGAGACGTCTACGAGCAGTACTTC
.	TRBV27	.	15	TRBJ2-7	CASSLGRGSDYEQYF	TGTGCCAGCAGTTTAGGTCGGGGATCAGACTACGAGCAGTACTTC
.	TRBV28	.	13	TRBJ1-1	CASGQGQYTEAFF	TGTGCCAGCGGCCAGGGGCAGTACACTGAAGCTTTCTTT
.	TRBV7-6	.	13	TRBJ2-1	CASSYTRYNEQFF	TGTGCCAGCAGTTATACTAGATACAATGAGCAGTTCTTC
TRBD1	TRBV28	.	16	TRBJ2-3	CASSLLDRGSTDTQYF	TGTGCCAGCAGTTTATTGGACAGGGGGAGCACAGATACGCAGTATTTT
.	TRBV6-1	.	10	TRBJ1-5	CASSGGPQHF	TGTGCCAGCAGTGGGGGGCCCCAGCATTTT
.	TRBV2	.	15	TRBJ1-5	CASREQGLNNQPQHF	TGTGCCAGCAGGGAACAGGGTTTGAACAATCAGCCCCAGCATTTT
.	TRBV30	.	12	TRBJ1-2	CAWSPFNYGYTF	TGTGCCTGGAGTCCTTTTAACTATGGCTACACCTTC
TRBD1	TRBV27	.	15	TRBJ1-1	CASSPRTGTASEAFF	TGTGCCAGCAGTCCGAGGACAGGGACGGCTTCTGAAGCTTTCTTT
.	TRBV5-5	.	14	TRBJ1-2	CASSLSVGRDGYTF	TGTGCCAGCAGCTTGAGTGTTGGGAGGGACGGCTACACCTTC
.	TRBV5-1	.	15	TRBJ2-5	CASSSGEQYQETQYF	TGCGCCAGCAGCTCCGGGGAGCAGTACCAAGAGACCCAGTACTTC
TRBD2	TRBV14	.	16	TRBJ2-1	CASSWGLAGLTDEQFF	TGTGCCAGCAGCTGGGGACTAGCGGGATTAACCGATGAGCAGTTCTTC
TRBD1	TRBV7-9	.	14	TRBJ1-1	CASSPQGINTEAFF	TGTGCCAGCAGCCCACAGGGGATTAACACTGAAGCTTTCTTT
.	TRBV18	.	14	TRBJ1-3	CASSPQASGNTIYF	TGTGCCAGCTCACCACAGGCCTCTGGAAACACCATATATTTT
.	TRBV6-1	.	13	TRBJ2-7	CASRSPRGDEQYF	TGTGCCAGCAGGTCCCCCCGGGGTGACGAGCAGTACTTC
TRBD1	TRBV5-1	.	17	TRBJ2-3	CASSGNRDRTSTDTQYF	TGCGCCAGCAGCGGAAACCGGGACAGAACTAGCACAGATACGCAGTATTTT
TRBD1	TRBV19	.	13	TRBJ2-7	CASSLDRGQEQYF	TGTGCCAGTAGTCTCGACAGGGGACAGGAGCAGTACTTC
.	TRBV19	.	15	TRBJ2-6	CASTSKYSGANVLTF	TGTGCCAGTACCTCGAAGTACTCTGGGGCCAACGTCCTGACTTTC
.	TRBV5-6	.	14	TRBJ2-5	CASSFIGQGETQYF	TGTGCCAGCAGCTTTATAGGGCAGGGGGAGACCCAGTACTTC
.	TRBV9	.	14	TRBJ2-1	CASSIFGGLNEQFF	TGTGCCAGCAGCATCTTCGGAGGGTTAAATGAGCAGTTCTTC